The 9 T cell receptor beta chains listed next were all sequenced from one sample in a study of shared clonotypes between healthy human individuals. Libraries were prepared by immunoSEQ multiplex PCR; TCRdb keeps only in-frame clonotypes and omits some of them. The table lists around 1.5 million clones, 95% to 99% of them singletons. The sample consisted of naive CD4+ T cells sorted from blood. Subset specified: CD45RA+ positively selected. These receptors were obtained from a young man in good health.

The chain is built from TRBV27 and TRBJ2-1; TRBD2 might be the D (5 bases). V lost 7 bases, J lost 4 bases, and 14 bases lay in between. Germline loops: CDR1 MNHEY, CDR2 SMNVEV (reference sequence). The CDR3 loop spans 14 amino acids. CDR3 protein: CASTRNGLYNEQFF. The CDR3 nucleotides read TGTGCCAGCACCCGCAACGGACTGTACAATGAGCAGTTCTTC.

This sequence joins TRBV10-1 and TRBJ2-1; a possible D gene is TRBD2 (6 bases). The CDR3 totals 16 residues. The V gene's germline CDR1 is WNHNN and CDR2 SYGVQD (reference sequence). V was cut by 0 bases and J by 2 bases, with 11 bases left in between. CDR3 region: CASSESAGLPYNEQFF. The CDR3 nucleotides are TGCGCCAGCAGTGAGTCTGCGGGACTCCCCTACAATGAGCAGTTCTTC.

The chain uses TRBV7-9 and TRBJ2-5; tentative D call: TRBD2 (6 bases). The germline V and J ends were trimmed by 6 bases and 1 base, with 15 bases remaining between them. Germline CDR1 is SEHNR and CDR2 is FQNEAQ (reference sequence). The CDR3 totals 15 residues. The CDR3: CASSPASAGQETQYF. CDR3 sequence (DNA): TGTGCCAGCAGTCCCGCTAGCGCGGGCCAAGAGACCCAGTACTTC. Filled out from reference TRBV7-9 and TRBJ2-5, the complete variable domain reads DTGVSQNPRHKITKRGQNVTFRCDPISEHNRLYWYRQTLGQGPEFLTYFQNEAQLEKSRLLSDRFSAERPKGSFSTLEIQRTEQGDSAMYLCASSPASAGQETQYFGPGTRLLVL.

This chain connects TRBV2 to TRBJ2-5; D could derive from TRBD1 or TRBD2 (5 bases each). Trimming pared 6 bases from V and 5 bases from J, leaving 16 bases between. CDR3 length equals 14 residues. Germline V lookup: CDR1 SNHLY, CDR2 FYNNEI. CDR3 sequence reads: CASRGVWEGETQYF. In DNA form, the CDR3 reads TGTGCCAGCAGGGGGGTCTGGGAAGGTGAGACCCAGTACTTC.

The chain links TRBV5-1 to TRBJ1-2, with 9 bases matching TRBD1. J was trimmed by 4 bases and V by 1 base; bases with no gene match: 11. Germline loops: CDR1 SGHRS, CDR2 YFSETQ. The CDR3 runs 17 residues. The CDR3 region has the DNA TGCGCCAGCAGCTTGCGATTACCGGGACAGGGACTCTATGGCTACACCTTC. It specifies CASSLRLPGQGLYGYTF. Using reference TRBV5-1 and TRBJ1-2 for the parts outside the CDR3, the full variable domain is KAGVTQTPRYLIKTRGQQVTLSCSPISGHRSVSWYQQTPGQGLQFLFEYFSETQRNKGNFPGRFSGRQFSNSRSEMNVSTLELGDSALYLCASSLRLPGQGLYGYTFGSGTRLTVV.

The chain couples TRBV7-6 to TRBJ1-2; D may be TRBD1 (6 bases). This CDR3 spans 15 amino acids. The germline CDR1 and CDR2 sequences are SGHVS and FNYEAQ. Trimming took 1 base from V and 7 from J, leaving 16 bases between them. Here the CDR3 reads CASSLGAGETIGYTF. The CDR3 DNA reads TGTGCCAGCAGCTTAGGAGCAGGGGAGACGATTGGCTACACCTTC. Combining the CDR3 with reference TRBV7-6 and TRBJ1-2 gives the whole variable domain GAGVSQSPRYKVTKRGQDVALRCDPISGHVSLYWYRQALGQGPEFLTYFNYEAQQDKSGLPNDRFSAERPEGSISTLTIQRTEQRDSAMYRCASSLGAGETIGYTFGSGTRLTVV.

V gene TRBV6-4 combines with J gene TRBJ2-3; D unclear. V was pared by 0 bases and J by 4 bases, with 8 bases between. Germline V gives CDR1 MRHNA, CDR2 SNTAGT. The CDR3 covers 14 residues. CDR3 coding DNA: TGTGCCAGCAGTGACTCGAAGGTCGCAGATACGCAGTATTTT. This codes for CASSDSKVADTQYF.

This chain connects TRBV28 to TRBJ2-1, with D possibly TRBD1 on 6 matching bases. The V and J ends lost 8 bases and 1 base respectively, with 12 bases between them. The CDR3 sequence is 14 residues long. The germline gives CDR1 MDHEN, CDR2 SYDVKM. The CDR3 nucleotides are TGTGCCAGCCTAAGGACAGAGTCCTACAATGAGCAGTTCTTC. Its protein product is CASLRTESYNEQFF.

V usage is TRBV27 and J usage is TRBJ2-2, with 8 nucleotides matching TRBD1. Germline lookup yields CDR1 MNHEY and CDR2 SMNVEV (reference sequence). This CDR3 contains 13 residues. Trimming at V came to 11 bases and at J to 7 bases, leaving 9 bases not matched to a gene. CDR3 sequence (DNA): TGTGCCCACGGCAGGGGGCCGGGCGGGGAGCTGTTTTTT. Translating gives CAHGRGPGGELFF.